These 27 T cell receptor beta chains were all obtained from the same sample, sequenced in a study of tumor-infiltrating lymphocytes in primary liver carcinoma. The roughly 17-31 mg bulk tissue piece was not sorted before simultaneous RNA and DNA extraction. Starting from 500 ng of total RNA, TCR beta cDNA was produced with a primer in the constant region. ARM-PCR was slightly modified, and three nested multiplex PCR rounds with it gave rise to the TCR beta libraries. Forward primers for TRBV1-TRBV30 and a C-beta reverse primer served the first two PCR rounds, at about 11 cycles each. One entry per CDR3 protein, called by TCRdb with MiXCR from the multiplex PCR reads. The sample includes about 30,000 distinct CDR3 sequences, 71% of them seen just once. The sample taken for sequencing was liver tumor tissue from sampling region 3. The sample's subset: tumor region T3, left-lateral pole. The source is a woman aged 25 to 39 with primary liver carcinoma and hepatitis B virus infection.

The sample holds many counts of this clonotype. The CDR3 sequence: CASSPQSVHAGEQYF. CDR3 bases: TGTGCCAGCAGTCCCCAAAGCGTACACGCTGGCGAGCAGTACTTC. The V call is TRBV11-2, the J call TRBJ2-7; D remains unclear. This CDR3 is built from 15 residues. The germline gives CDR1 SGHAT, CDR2 FQNNGV. The V gene lost 6 bases and the J gene lost 6 bases, with 21 bases spanning the gap.

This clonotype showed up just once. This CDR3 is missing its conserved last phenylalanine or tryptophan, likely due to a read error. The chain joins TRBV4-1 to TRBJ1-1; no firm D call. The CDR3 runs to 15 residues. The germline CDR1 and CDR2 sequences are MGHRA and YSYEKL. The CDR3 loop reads CASSQNMWETGEAFH. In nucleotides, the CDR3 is TGCGCCAGTAGCCAAAATATGTGGGAAACTGGTGAAGCTTTCCAT.

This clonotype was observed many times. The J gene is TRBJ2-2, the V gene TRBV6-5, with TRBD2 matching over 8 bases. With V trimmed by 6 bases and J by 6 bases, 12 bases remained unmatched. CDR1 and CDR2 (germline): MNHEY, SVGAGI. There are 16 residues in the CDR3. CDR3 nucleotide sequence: TGTGCCAGCAGATTTGGCCTAGCGGGTTCTGCCGGGGAGCTGTTTTTT. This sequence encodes CASRFGLAGSAGELFF.

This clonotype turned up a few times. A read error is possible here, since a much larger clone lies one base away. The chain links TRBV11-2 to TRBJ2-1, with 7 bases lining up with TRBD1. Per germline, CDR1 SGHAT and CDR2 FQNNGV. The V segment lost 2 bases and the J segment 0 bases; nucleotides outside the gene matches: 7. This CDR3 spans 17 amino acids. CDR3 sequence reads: CASSLCRQGISYNEQFF. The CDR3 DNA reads TGTGCCAGCAGCTTATGTCGACAGGGTATCTCCTACAATGAGCAGTTCTTC.

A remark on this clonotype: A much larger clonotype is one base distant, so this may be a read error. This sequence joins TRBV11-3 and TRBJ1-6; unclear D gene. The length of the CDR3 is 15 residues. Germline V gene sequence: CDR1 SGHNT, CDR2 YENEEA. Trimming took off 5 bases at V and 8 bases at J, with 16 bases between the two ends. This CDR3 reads CASSPPEEEDSPLHF. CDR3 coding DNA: TGTGCCAGCAGCCCTCCCGAGGAGGAAGATTCACCCCTCCACTTT.

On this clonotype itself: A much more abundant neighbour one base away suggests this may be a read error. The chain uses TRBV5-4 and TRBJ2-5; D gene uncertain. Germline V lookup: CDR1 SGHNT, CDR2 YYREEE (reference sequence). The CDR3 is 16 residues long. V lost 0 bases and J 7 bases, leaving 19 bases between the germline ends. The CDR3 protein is CASSLGVRVAVRTQYF. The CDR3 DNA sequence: TGTGCCAGCAGCTTGGGAGTACGTGTGGCGGTGCGGACCCAGTACTTC. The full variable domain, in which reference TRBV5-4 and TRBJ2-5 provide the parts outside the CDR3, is ETGVTQSPTHLIKTRGQQVTLRCSSQSGHNTVSWYQQALGQGPQFIFQYYREEENGRGNFPPRFSGLQFPNYSSELNVNALELDDSALYLCASSLGVRVAVRTQYFGPGTRLLVL.

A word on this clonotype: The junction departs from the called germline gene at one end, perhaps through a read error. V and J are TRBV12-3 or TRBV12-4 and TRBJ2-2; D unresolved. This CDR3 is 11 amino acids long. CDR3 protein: CASSFTRELFF. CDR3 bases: TGTGCCAGCAGTTTCACCCGGGAGCTGTTTTTT.

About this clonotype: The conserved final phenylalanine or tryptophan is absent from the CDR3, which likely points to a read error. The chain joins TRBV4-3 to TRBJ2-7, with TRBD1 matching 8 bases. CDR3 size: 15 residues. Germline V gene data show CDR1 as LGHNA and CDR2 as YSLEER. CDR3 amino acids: CASSQDRWTGRDQYL. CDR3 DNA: TGCGCCAGTAGCCAAGATCGATGGACAGGGCGGGACCAGTACTTA.

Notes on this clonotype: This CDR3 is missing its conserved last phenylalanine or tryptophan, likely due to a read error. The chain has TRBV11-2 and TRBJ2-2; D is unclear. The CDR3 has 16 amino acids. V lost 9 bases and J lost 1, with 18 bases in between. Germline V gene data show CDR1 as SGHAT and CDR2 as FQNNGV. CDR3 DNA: TGTGCCAGGAGCCCCAATCCCCAATTGAACACCGGGGAGCTGTTTCTT. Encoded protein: CARSPNPQLNTGELFL.

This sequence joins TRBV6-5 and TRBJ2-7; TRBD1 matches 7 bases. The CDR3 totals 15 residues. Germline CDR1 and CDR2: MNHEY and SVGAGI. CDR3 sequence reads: CTTSYKDRSSYEQYF. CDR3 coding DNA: TGTACCACCAGTTACAAGGACAGGAGCTCCTACGAGCAGTACTTC.

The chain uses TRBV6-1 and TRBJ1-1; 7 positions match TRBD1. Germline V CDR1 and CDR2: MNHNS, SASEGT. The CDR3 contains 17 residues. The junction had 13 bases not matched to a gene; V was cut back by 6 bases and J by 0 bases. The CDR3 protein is CASRGDRVGELNTEAFF. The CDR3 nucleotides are TGTGCCAGCAGGGGAGACAGGGTAGGAGAACTGAACACTGAAGCTTTCTTT.

This CDR3 is CVSSFSSPPQAFF. CDR3 sequence (DNA): TGTGTAAGCAGTTTTTCCTCACCACCCCAAGCTTTCTTT. This sequence joins TRBV28 and TRBJ1-1; D is undetermined. The CDR3 covers 13 residues. The germline gives CDR1 MDHEN, CDR2 SYDVKM. The full variable domain, rest sourced from reference TRBV28 and TRBJ1-1, is DVKVTQSSRYLVKRTGEKVFLECVQDMDHENMFWYRQDPGLGLRLIYFSYDVKMKEKGDIPEGYSVSREKKERFSLILESASTNQTSMYLCVSSFSSPPQAFFGQGTRLTVV.

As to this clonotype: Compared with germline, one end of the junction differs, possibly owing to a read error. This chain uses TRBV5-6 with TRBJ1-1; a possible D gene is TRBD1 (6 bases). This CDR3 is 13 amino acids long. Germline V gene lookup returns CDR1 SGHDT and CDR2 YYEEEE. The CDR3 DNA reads TGTGCCAGCAGCTTTTGGAGCCGCAGGGGAGCTCTCTTT. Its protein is CASSFWSRRGALF.

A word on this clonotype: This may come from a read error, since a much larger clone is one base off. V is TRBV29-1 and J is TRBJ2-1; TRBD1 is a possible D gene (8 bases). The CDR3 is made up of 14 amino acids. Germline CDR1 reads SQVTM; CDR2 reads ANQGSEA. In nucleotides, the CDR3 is TGCAACGGGAGGACAGGGCGACCCTACAATGAGCGGTTCTTC. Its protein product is CNGRTGRPYNERFF.

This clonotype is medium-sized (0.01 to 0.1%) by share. Written as DNA, the CDR3 is TGTGCCAGCAGCCAAGAGAGGAGAGGGTCCTCCTACGAGCAGTACTTC. Amino acids: CASSQERRGSSYEQYF. The V gene is TRBV4-2, the J gene TRBJ2-7, with D tentatively TRBD2 (5 bases). The V gene lost 0 bases and the J gene lost 0 bases, with 12 bases spanning the gap. Germline V CDR1 and CDR2: LGHNA, YNFKEQ. The CDR3 has 16 amino acids.

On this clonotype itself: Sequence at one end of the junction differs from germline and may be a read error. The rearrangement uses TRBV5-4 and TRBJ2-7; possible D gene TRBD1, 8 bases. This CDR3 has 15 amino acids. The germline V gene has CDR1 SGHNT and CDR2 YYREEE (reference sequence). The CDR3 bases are TGTGCCAGCAGCCGAGATCGATGGACAGGGCGGGAGCAGTACTTT. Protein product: CASSRDRWTGREQYF.

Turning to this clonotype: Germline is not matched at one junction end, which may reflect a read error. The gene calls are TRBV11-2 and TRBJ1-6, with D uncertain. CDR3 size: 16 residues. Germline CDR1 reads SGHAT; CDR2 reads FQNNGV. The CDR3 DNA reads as TGTGCCAACAGCTTTGGTGGGAACCACTATAGTTCACCCCTCCACTTT. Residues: CANSFGGNHYSSPLHF.

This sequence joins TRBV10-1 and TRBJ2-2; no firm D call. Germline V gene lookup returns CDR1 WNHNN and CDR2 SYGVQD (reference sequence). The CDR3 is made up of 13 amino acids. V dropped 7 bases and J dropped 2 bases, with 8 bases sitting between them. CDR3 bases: TGCGCCAGCATTCAACGAAACACCGGGGAGCTGTTTTTT. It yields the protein CASIQRNTGELFF.

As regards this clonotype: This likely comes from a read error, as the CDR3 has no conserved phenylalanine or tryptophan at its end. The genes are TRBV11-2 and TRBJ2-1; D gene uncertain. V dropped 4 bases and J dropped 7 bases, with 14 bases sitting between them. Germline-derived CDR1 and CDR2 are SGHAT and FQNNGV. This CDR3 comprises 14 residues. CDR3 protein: CASSSAACGNEQFL. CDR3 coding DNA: TGTGCCAGCAGCTCCGCTGCATGCGGTAATGAGCAGTTCTTA.

CDR3 bases: TGTGCCAGTAATTTAGACAGGGCCCGTAATTCACCCCTCCACTTT. As protein: CASNLDRARNSPLHF. The chain employs TRBV12-3 or TRBV12-4 and TRBJ1-6; 7 bases align to TRBD1. The CDR3 has 15 amino acids. Trimming took 9 bases from V and 6 from J; bases not matched to a gene: 11.

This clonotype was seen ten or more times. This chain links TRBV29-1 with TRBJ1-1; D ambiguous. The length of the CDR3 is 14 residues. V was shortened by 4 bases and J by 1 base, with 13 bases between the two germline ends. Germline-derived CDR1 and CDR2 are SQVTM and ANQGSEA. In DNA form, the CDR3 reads TGCAGCGTTGGGTGGGGTCCTCGGAACACTGAAGCTTTCTTT. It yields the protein CSVGWGPRNTEAFF.

In DNA, the CDR3 is TGTGCTAGTAATTCCAGGGACACCGGGGAGCTGTTTTTT. It is translated as CASNSRDTGELFF. This chain connects TRBV6-5 to TRBJ2-2; D perhaps matches TRBD1 (5 bases). This CDR3 region has 13 residues. Germline V gene data show CDR1 as MNHEY and CDR2 as SVGAGI.

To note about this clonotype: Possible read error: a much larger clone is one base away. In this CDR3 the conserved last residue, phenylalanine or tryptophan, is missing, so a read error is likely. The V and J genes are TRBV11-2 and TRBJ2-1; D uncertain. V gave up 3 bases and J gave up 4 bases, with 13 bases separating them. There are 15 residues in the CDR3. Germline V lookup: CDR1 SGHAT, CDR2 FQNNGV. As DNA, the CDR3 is TGTGCCAGCAGCTTTGAGAACGGAGATTACAATGAGCAGTTCTTA. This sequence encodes CASSFENGDYNEQFL.

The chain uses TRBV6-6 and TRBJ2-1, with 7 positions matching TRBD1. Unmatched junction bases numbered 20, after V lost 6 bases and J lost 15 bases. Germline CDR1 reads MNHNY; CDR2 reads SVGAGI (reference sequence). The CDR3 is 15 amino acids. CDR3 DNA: TGTGCCAGCAGCCCTCAGGGACAGAGGTCCCATGGGCTGTTCTTC. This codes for CASSPQGQRSHGLFF.

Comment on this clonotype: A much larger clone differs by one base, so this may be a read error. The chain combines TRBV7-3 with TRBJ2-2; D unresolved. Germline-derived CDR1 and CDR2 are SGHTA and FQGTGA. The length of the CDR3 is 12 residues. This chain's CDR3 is CVSSDDTGELFF. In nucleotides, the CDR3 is TGTGTCAGCAGCGACGACACCGGGGAGCTGTTTTTT.

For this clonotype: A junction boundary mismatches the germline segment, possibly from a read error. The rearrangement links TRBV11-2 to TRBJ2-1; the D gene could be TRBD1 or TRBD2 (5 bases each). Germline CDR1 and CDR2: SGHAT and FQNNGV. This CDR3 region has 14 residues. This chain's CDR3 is CTSSQELGENEQFF. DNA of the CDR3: TGTACCAGCAGTCAAGAATTGGGGGAGAATGAGCAGTTCTTC.

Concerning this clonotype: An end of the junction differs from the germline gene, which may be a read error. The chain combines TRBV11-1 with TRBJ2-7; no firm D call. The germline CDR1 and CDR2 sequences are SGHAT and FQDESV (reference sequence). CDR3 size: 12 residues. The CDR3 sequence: CTISFMGYEQYF. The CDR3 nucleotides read TGTACCATCAGCTTCATGGGTTACGAGCAATACTTC.